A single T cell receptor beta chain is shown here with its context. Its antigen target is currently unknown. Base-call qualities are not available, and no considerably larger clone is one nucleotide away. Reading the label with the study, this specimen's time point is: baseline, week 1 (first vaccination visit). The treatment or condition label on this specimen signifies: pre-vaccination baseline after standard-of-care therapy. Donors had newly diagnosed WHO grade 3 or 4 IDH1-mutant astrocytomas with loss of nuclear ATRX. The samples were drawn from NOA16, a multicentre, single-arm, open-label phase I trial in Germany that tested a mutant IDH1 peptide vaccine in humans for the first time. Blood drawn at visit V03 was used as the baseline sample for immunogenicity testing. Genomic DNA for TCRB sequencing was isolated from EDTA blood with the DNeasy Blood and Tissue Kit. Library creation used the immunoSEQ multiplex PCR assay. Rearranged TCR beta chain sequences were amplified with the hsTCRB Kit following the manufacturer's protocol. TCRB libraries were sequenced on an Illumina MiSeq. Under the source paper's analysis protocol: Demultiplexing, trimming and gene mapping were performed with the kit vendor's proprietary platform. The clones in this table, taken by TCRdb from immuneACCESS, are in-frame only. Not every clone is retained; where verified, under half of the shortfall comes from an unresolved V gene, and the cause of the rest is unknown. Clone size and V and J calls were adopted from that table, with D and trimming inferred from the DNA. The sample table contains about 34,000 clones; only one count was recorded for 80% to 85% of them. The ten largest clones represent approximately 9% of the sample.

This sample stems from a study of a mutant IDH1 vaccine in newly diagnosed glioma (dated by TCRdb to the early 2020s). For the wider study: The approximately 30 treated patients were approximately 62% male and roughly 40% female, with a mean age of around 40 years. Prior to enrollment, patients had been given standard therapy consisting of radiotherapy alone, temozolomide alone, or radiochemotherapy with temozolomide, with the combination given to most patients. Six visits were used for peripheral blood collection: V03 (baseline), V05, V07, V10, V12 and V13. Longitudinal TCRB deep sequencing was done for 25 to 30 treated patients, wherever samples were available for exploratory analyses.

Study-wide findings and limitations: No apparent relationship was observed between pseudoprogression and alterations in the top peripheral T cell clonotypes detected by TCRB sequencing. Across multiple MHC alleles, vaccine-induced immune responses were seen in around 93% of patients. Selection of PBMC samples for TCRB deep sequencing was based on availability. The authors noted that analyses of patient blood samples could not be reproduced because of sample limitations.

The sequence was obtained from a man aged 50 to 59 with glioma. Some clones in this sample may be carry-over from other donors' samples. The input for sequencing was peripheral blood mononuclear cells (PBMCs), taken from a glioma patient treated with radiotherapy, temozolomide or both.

Here is the DNA: TGTGCCACCAGCTTTACAGGTTATACTGAAGCTTTCTTT. This yields the protein CATSFTGYTEAFF. The chain links TRBV15 with TRBJ1-1; TRBD1 is possibly the D segment (5 matching bases). Spanning cysteine to phenylalanine, the CDR3 consists of 13 amino acids. CDR3 DNA is the only sequence kept; it has 39 bases, read in frame from the first base. V is reduced by 5 bases and J by 5 bases, leaving a spacing of 12 bases between them. Looking up the germline V gene (reference sequence) yields CDR1 LNHNV and CDR2 YYDKDF.